This is a list of T cell receptor beta chains from one sample in a study of early T cells in non-severe SARS-CoV-2 infection. TCRdb called the 5' RACE reads again in MiXCR, with one record for every CDR3 protein. The sample yields about 52,000 distinct CDR3 sequences, under 14% seen once. The sequenced material came from whole blood. The receptors shown here come from an adult who was a healthcare worker with PCR-confirmed SARS-CoV-2 infection or an uninfected control (not recorded which). Each CDR3 is given with its conserved first and last residue. The order of the fields is J gene, D gene, clone size, V gene, CDR3 DNA, CDR3 protein. The D gene is left open where the match is weak. The size of a clone is reported for some rows only, either as once, few or many, or as a class for expanded clones.

>TRBJ2-2|-|-|TRBV29-1
TGCAGCGCCGAAAGGGGGACCGGGGAGCTGTTTTTT
CSAERGTGELFF
>TRBJ2-3|-|-|TRBV27
TGTGCCAGCAGTCGGACCCGCACGGATACGCAGTATTTT
CASSRTRTDTQYF
>TRBJ2-3|TRBD2|few|TRBV14
TGTGCCAGCAGCCAAGGTGTGGGCCGGGGGGGCGCGGCAGATACGCAGTATTTT
CASSQGVGRGGAADTQYF
>TRBJ1-2|-|once|TRBV6-6
TGTGCCAGCAGTCCCGGACGAGTAGCTAACTATGGCTACACCTTC
CASSPGRVANYGYTF
>TRBJ2-3|-|-|TRBV11-2
TGTGCCAGCAGCTTAGAACAGATACGGGAGTATTTT
CASSLEQIREYF
>TRBJ2-1|-|few|TRBV20-1
TGCAGTGCTAGTATAGCGGACCACAATGAGCAGTTCTTC
CSASIADHNEQFF
>TRBJ1-3|-|-|TRBV29-1
TGCAGCGTTGAGGTCGGCAGGAGCTCTGGAAACACCATATATTTT
CSVEVGRSSGNTIYF
>TRBJ1-1|-|-|TRBV4-1
TGCGCCAGCAGCCAAGGAGACAGGAACACTGAAGCTTTCTTT
CASSQGDRNTEAFF
>TRBJ2-1|-|few|TRBV19
TGTGCCAGTAACAATATCGGTCCGAGCTGGGAGAGAAATAACGATGAGCAGTTCTTC
CASNNIGPSWERNNDEQFF
>TRBJ2-1|-|-|TRBV29-1
TGCAGCGTTGGGGGAGGCAATGAGCAGTTCTTC
CSVGGGNEQFF
>TRBJ2-4|-|many|TRBV4-2
TGTGCCAGCAGCCAAGATACGTCCCATATGGTAGACATTCAGTACTTC
CASSQDTSHMVDIQYF